These 8 T cell receptor beta chains were sequenced from one sample in a study of human T cells and chemical hapten exposure. TCRdb ran MiXCR on the RACE reads and lists one entry per CDR3 protein. The data contain over 100,000 distinct CDR3 sequences, approximately 9.5% of them seen just once; the ten biggest clones take up around 1.7%. Time point noted: healthy volunteer bleed at 2 weeks. The template was total RNA from unfractionated whole blood. Material for sequencing was whole blood. These receptors all come from a male donor in good health. Some clones in this sample may be carry-over from other donors' samples.

This clonotype occurred a few times. The rearrangement joins TRBV28 to TRBJ2-1, with 8 bases identical to TRBD1. CDR1 MDHEN and CDR2 SYDVKM come from the germline V gene. The V and J ends lost 2 bases and 2 bases, in that order; junction bases with no gene match: 2. The CDR3 covers 15 residues. CDR3: CASSLEDRAYNEQFF. The CDR3 coding sequence is TGTGCCAGCAGTTTAGAGGACAGGGCCTACAATGAGCAGTTCTTC. Based on the CDR3 plus reference TRBV28 and TRBJ2-1, the full variable domain is DVKVTQSSRYLVKRTGEKVFLECVQDMDHENMFWYRQDPGLGLRLIYFSYDVKMKEKGDIPEGYSVSREKKERFSLILESASTNQTSMYLCASSLEDRAYNEQFFGPGTRLTVL.

This clonotype was recorded many times. V gene TRBV3-1 combines with J gene TRBJ1-1; weak D call: TRBD1 (5 bases). CDR1 and CDR2 (germline): LGHDT, YNNKEL (reference sequence). V lost 1 base to trimming and J lost 11 bases, with 20 bases between them. CDR3 length equals 15 residues. The CDR3 protein is CASSQVQGGGYAAFF. The CDR3 region has the DNA TGTGCCAGCAGCCAAGTTCAGGGCGGAGGATACGCGGCTTTCTTT.

This clonotype was seen repeatedly, ten times or more. The genes are TRBV7-9 and TRBJ2-1; D ambiguous. Between the trimmed V and J ends, which lost 4 bases and 0 bases, there was a span of 13 bases. This CDR3 has 16 residues. Germline assignment: CDR1 SEHNR and CDR2 FQNEAQ (reference sequence). In nucleotides, the CDR3 is TGTGCCAGCAGCTACCAAAGGTCGAGCTCCTACAATGAGCAGTTCTTC. Its translation is CASSYQRSSSYNEQFF.

The rearrangement uses TRBV19 and TRBJ2-1; 7 bases are shared with TRBD1. The V and J ends lost 3 bases and 3 bases, in that order; junction bases with no gene match: 5. In germline, CDR1 is LNHDA, CDR2 SQIVND (reference sequence). This CDR3 comprises 15 residues. CDR3 in amino acids: CASSIGTVVYNEQFF. The CDR3 DNA sequence: TGTGCCAGTAGTATCGGGACAGTTGTCTACAATGAGCAGTTCTTC.

The chain is built from TRBV12-3 or TRBV12-4 and TRBJ1-6; the match to TRBD1 covers 9 bases. Losses at the gene ends were 3 bases for V and 6 bases for J; bases not matched to a gene: 3. This CDR3 contains 15 residues. In DNA form, the CDR3 reads TGTGCCAGCAGTTTTGGGACAGGGCTTAATTCACCCCTCCACTTT. It specifies CASSFGTGLNSPLHF.

This clonotype has just a few counts. The chain has TRBV5-1 and TRBJ1-2; the D gene is possibly TRBD1 (5 bases). The V gene lost 5 bases and the J gene lost 8 bases, with 19 bases spanning the gap. The CDR3 is 14 amino acids. Germline CDR1 and CDR2: SGHRS and YFSETQ. CDR3: CASRLGRGDRGYTF. Here the CDR3 DNA reads TGCGCCAGCAGACTCGGCCGGGGCGATCGGGGCTACACCTTC.

This rearrangement joins TRBV29-1 to TRBJ2-7; 7 bases match TRBD2. Trimming at V came to 1 base and at J to 3 bases, leaving 0 bases not matched to a gene. Germline V CDR1 and CDR2: SQVTM, ANQGSEA. The CDR3 is 12 amino acids. CDR3 protein: CSVEGTSYEQYF. The CDR3 nucleotides are TGCAGCGTTGAAGGGACTAGCTACGAGCAGTACTTC.

This clonotype was counted ten times or more. The chain joins TRBV27 to TRBJ2-7; 10 bases agree with TRBD1. The CDR3 runs to 17 residues. Losses at the gene ends were 2 bases for V and 3 bases for J; bases not matched to a gene: 10. The germline V gene has CDR1 MNHEY and CDR2 SMNVEV (reference sequence). The CDR3 coding sequence is TGTGCCAGCAGTTTACCCCGCCGGGACAGGGGAATCTACGAGCAGTACTTC. Protein: CASSLPRRDRGIYEQYF.